The 23 T cell receptor beta chains reported below all come from one sample, sequenced in a study of T cell changes during pregnancy in multiple sclerosis (dated 2019 in TCRdb). Library method: the immunoSEQ multiplex PCR assay. In its TCRdb copy, this immuneACCESS table keeps in-frame sequences only and misses some clones. Where compared with another copy, unresolved V genes explain less than half of these, and the others have no known cause. This sample gives about 19,000 clones in total; roughly 88% of them show up just once. The leading ten clones occupy approximately 5% of the sample. The starting material was CD8+ T cells from peripheral blood mononuclear cells, obtained after pregnancy. The receptors here all came from a female donor in good health, enrolled as a control in a pregnancy study.

The chain uses TRBV29-1 and TRBJ1-2; D remains ambiguous. There are 14 residues in the CDR3. With 2 bases removed from V and 2 bases from J, the gap between germline ends came to 12 bases. CDR1 SQVTM and CDR2 ANQGSEA come from the germline V gene. CDR3 coding DNA: TGCAGCGTTGAAAATATACACATAAACTATGGCTACACCTTC. Translating gives CSVENIHINYGYTF. Combining the CDR3 with reference TRBV29-1 and TRBJ1-2 gives the whole variable domain SAVISQKPSRDICQRGTSLTIQCQVDSQVTMMFWYRQQPGQSLTLIATANQGSEATYESGFVIDKFPISRPNLTFSTLTVSNMSPEDSSIYLCSVENIHINYGYTFGSGTRLTVV.

This sequence joins TRBV19 and TRBJ1-2, with D perhaps TRBD1 (6 bases). The CDR3 consists of 15 residues. Germline lookup yields CDR1 LNHDA and CDR2 SQIVND (reference sequence). V shed 3 bases and J shed 4 bases, with 15 bases lying between them. The CDR3 protein is CASSMGGGLIYGYTF. The CDR3 region has the DNA TGTGCCAGTAGTATGGGCGGGGGGCTCATCTATGGCTACACCTTC.

The chain uses TRBV15 and TRBJ2-1; D is possibly TRBD1 (5 bases). Germline V gives CDR1 LNHNV, CDR2 YYDKDF (reference sequence). The germline V and J ends were trimmed by 1 base and 6 bases, with 13 bases remaining between them. The CDR3 consists of 15 residues. Here the CDR3 DNA reads TGTGCCACCAGCAGAGCCCCAGGGTTTGTCAATGAGCAGTTCTTC. It translates to CATSRAPGFVNEQFF.

The rearrangement uses TRBV4-3 and TRBJ2-7; 11 nucleotides match TRBD1. The V gene's germline CDR1 is LGHNA and CDR2 YSLEER. V shed 0 bases and J 3 bases; nucleotides not matched to a gene: 7. CDR3 length: 17 amino acids. CDR3 in amino acids: CASSQDWRGQGGYEQYF. DNA for the CDR3: TGCGCCAGCAGCCAAGATTGGCGGGGACAGGGGGGCTACGAGCAGTACTTC.

The J gene is TRBJ1-5, the V gene TRBV27; 12 bases fit TRBD1. After removal of 5 bases from V and 3 bases from J, the junction contained 8 bases not matched to a gene. This CDR3 contains 17 residues. Germline V gives CDR1 MNHEY, CDR2 SMNVEV (reference sequence). CDR3 nucleotides: TGTGCCAGCAGTGCCACCGGGACAGGGGGCTTCAATCAGCCCCAGCATTTT. As protein: CASSATGTGGFNQPQHF.

This sequence joins TRBV4-3 and TRBJ2-2, with 13 bases aligning to TRBD2. The CDR3 loop spans 18 amino acids. The germline V gene encodes CDR1 LGHNA and CDR2 YSLEER. V dropped 0 bases and J dropped 4; count of bases not matched to a gene: 5. The CDR3 DNA follows: TGCGCCAGCAGCCAAGAGGGACTAGCGGGGTTGGGCACCGGGGAGCTGTTTTTT. Encoded protein: CASSQEGLAGLGTGELFF.

The rearrangement joins TRBV9 to TRBJ1-1, with a weak D call TRBD1 (6 bases). Deletions cut 3 bases from V and 2 bases from J, with 23 bases between. This CDR3 has 18 amino acids. Germline CDR1 SGDLS, CDR2 YYNGEE. CDR3 sequence: CASSAEKGHPTSNTEAFF. CDR3 DNA sequence: TGTGCCAGCAGCGCAGAAAAGGGACACCCAACCAGCAACACTGAAGCTTTCTTT.

This clone was observed a single time. This chain links TRBV5-6 with TRBJ1-5; D gene uncertain. Germline values: CDR1 SGHDT, CDR2 YYEEEE. The CDR3 extends over 16 amino acids. V was shortened by 4 bases and J by 5 bases, with 19 bases between the two germline ends. The CDR3 DNA follows: TGTGCCAGCAGCCTAGCGGCGGGTACCCGCGATCAGCCCCAGCATTTT. Its protein product is CASSLAAGTRDQPQHF.

CDR3 in amino acids: CASSLLYGQSQETQYF. CDR3 sequence (DNA): TGCGCCAGCAGCCTACTATACGGACAGTCGCAAGAGACCCAGTACTTC. The chain carries TRBV4-3 and TRBJ2-5, with a tentative D call TRBD1 (6 bases). The CDR3 runs to 16 residues. Germline CDR1 LGHNA, CDR2 YSLEER. Deletions cut 4 bases from V and 2 bases from J, with 17 bases between.

The V call is TRBV4-3, the J call TRBJ1-5; D is unresolved. Trimming removed 0 bases from V and 3 bases from J, with 9 bases in between. CDR1 and CDR2 from the germline V gene are LGHNA and YSLEER. The length of the CDR3 is 15 residues. CDR3 nucleotide sequence: TGCGCCAGCAGCCAAGACAGACTAAACAATCAGCCCCAGCATTTT. This translates into CASSQDRLNNQPQHF.

The chain is built from TRBV5-4 and TRBJ2-1; perhaps TRBD2 as D (7 bases). The CDR3 is 18 amino acids. CDR1 is SGHNT and CDR2 is YYREEE in the germline V gene (reference sequence). V lost 4 bases, J lost 7 bases, and 27 bases lay in between. The CDR3, as DNA: TGTGCCAGCAGCCCAGAAGATTTCGGGGGGCTGTCGGGGAATGAGCAGTTCTTC. It translates to CASSPEDFGGLSGNEQFF.

V is TRBV6-6 and J is TRBJ1-1, with TRBD1 as a possible D gene (5 bases). The V end was cut by 3 bases, the J end by 2 bases, with 10 bases between. This CDR3 is 14 amino acids long. Germline-derived CDR1 and CDR2 are MNHNY and SVGAGI (reference sequence). The CDR3 loop is CASSYEGVNTEAFF. CDR3 coding DNA: TGTGCCAGCAGTTATGAAGGGGTAAACACTGAAGCTTTCTTT.

The chain joins TRBV7-9 to TRBJ1-2; TRBD1 aligns across 8 bases. V trimming: 5 bases; J trimming: 0 bases; junction bases outside the gene matches: 8. Germline loops: CDR1 SEHNR, CDR2 FQNEAQ (reference sequence). The CDR3 contains 16 residues. The CDR3 reads CASSPDRDKANYGYTF. CDR3 DNA: TGTGCCAGCAGCCCGGACAGGGATAAAGCTAACTATGGCTACACCTTC.

The chain recombines TRBV9 with TRBJ1-4, with TRBD1 matching over 9 bases. CDR1 and CDR2 from the germline V gene are SGDLS and YYNGEE. The CDR3 runs 16 residues. J gave up 5 bases and V 4 bases, and 9 bases lay outside the gene matches. CDR3 in amino acids: CASSPITGGANEKLFF. CDR3 coding DNA: TGTGCCAGCAGCCCAATTACAGGGGGCGCAAATGAAAAACTGTTTTTT.

The V and J genes are TRBV19 and TRBJ1-1; tentative D call: TRBD1 (5 bases). Germline CDR1 and CDR2: LNHDA and SQIVND (reference sequence). The CDR3 sequence is 14 residues long. Trimming left V 3 bases short and J 3 bases short, with 11 bases between. CDR3 loop: CASSINGAHTEAFF. DNA for the CDR3: TGTGCCAGTAGTATTAATGGGGCGCACACTGAAGCTTTCTTT.

V usage is TRBV9 and J usage is TRBJ1-1; possibly TRBD1 for D (6 bases). V lost 3 bases and J 1 base, leaving 13 bases between the germline ends. In germline, CDR1 is SGDLS, CDR2 YYNGEE. The length of the CDR3 is 15 residues. The CDR3 sequence is CASSASGTPNTEAFF. CDR3 coding DNA: TGTGCCAGCAGCGCCAGCGGGACACCGAACACTGAAGCTTTCTTT.

J is TRBJ2-5 and V is TRBV5-5; TRBD2 matches at 12 bases. There are 19 residues in the CDR3. Per germline, CDR1 SGHKS and CDR2 YYEKEE (reference sequence). V shed 0 bases, J shed 1 base, and the junction held 10 bases outside the gene matches. The CDR3 DNA follows: TGTGCCAGCAGCTTGGGGTCGACTAGCGGGGGCTCTCTCCAAGAGACCCAGTACTTC. Translating it yields CASSLGSTSGGSLQETQYF.

The J gene is TRBJ1-5, the V gene TRBV19; the D is unclear. V lost 3 bases to trimming and J lost 6 bases, with 15 bases between them. The germline V gene encodes CDR1 LNHDA and CDR2 SQIVND (reference sequence). The CDR3 totals 15 residues. The DNA of the CDR3 is TGTGCCAGTAGTATGGCGTCAACTAGTCTTCAGCCCCAGCATTTT. Protein product: CASSMASTSLQPQHF.

The sample holds a few counts of this clone. As DNA, the CDR3 is TGTGCCAGCAGTGATCGATTAGCGGGGGACTACAATGAGCAGTTCTTC. Translating it yields CASSDRLAGDYNEQFF. This chain uses TRBV6-4 with TRBJ2-1; 9 nucleotides match TRBD2. Germline V lookup: CDR1 MRHNA, CDR2 SNTAGT. This CDR3 contains 16 residues. V lost 3 bases to trimming and J lost 3 bases; unmatched junction nucleotides: 6.

The V and J genes are TRBV2 and TRBJ2-7; TRBD1 matches at 7 bases. V lost 10 bases and J lost 4; bases outside the gene matches: 13. Germline lookup yields CDR1 SNHLY and CDR2 FYNNEI. This CDR3 has 14 residues. CDR3 sequence (DNA): TGTGCCACCACCTCCAGGACAGGTGGGTACGAGCAGTACTTC. Amino acids: CATTSRTGGYEQYF. Full variable domain (rest looked up from reference TRBV2 and TRBJ2-7): EPEVTQTPSHQVTQMGQEVILRCVPISNHLYFYWYRQILGQKVEFLVSFYNNEISEKSEIFDDQFSVERPDGSNFTLKIRSTKLEDSAMYFCATTSRTGGYEQYFGPGTRLTVT.

The chain recombines TRBV9 with TRBJ2-1, with D possibly matching TRBD1 (7 bases). The CDR3 consists of 15 residues. The germline gives CDR1 SGDLS, CDR2 YYNGEE. V was pared by 4 bases and J by 6 bases, with 17 bases between. CDR3 in amino acids: CASSHRGGLSNEQFF. The CDR3 DNA follows: TGTGCCAGCAGCCACAGGGGAGGACTCTCCAATGAGCAGTTCTTC.

In this sample, this clone turned up once. The chain recombines TRBV5-6 with TRBJ1-1; perhaps TRBD1 as D (6 bases). This CDR3 contains 13 residues. Trimming removed 1 base at V and 7 bases at J, with 11 bases between. CDR1 and CDR2 (germline): SGHDT, YYEEEE. The CDR3 loop reads CASSLIPGDEAFF. Written as DNA, the CDR3 is TGTGCCAGCAGCTTGATTCCAGGGGATGAAGCTTTCTTT. Filled out from reference TRBV5-6 and TRBJ1-1, the complete variable domain reads DAGVTQSPTHLIKTRGQQVTLRCSPKSGHDTVSWYQQALGQGPQFIFQYYEEEERQRGNFPDRFSGHQFPNYSSELNVNALLLGDSALYLCASSLIPGDEAFFGQGTRLTVV.

The rearrangement uses TRBV7-9 and TRBJ2-7; D unclear. Germline CDR1 SEHNR, CDR2 FQNEAQ (reference sequence). This CDR3 spans 12 amino acids. V was shortened by 2 bases and J by 5 bases, with 7 bases between the two germline ends. The CDR3 coding sequence is TGTGCCAGCAGCTTAATCCCTCACGAGCAGTACTTC. Protein: CASSLIPHEQYF.